This TCR beta chain was sequenced in a study of CD8 T cells in ankylosing spondylitis. This CDR3 spans 14 amino acids. The J segment lost 7 bases and the V segment lost 7 bases, leaving 11 bases of the junction unmatched. Germline V gene sequence: CDR1 DFQATT, CDR2 SNEGSKA (reference sequence). Molecular-barcoded quantitative 5'-RACE produced these TCR beta libraries. TCRdb reprocessed the 5' RACE reads via MiXCR and lists one record per CDR3 protein. The data contain roughly 140,000 distinct CDR3 sequences, under 45% of them singletons. Findings of the study overall: The clones that were linked to disease were reported to be significantly enriched in matched synovial fluid samples from ankylosing spondylitis patients. A motif of under ten highly homologous TCR beta variants was seen as apparently characteristic of ankylosing spondylitis blood.

Details on this clonotype: Its antigen is undetermined.

This sequence was found in a male donor with ankylosing spondylitis. The sample comprised synovial fluid, either unsorted or a sorted T cell fraction (not recorded which). The V call is TRBV20-1, the J call TRBJ2-5, with 11 bases lining up with TRBD2. For the CDR3, the DNA is TGCAGTGGTTGTATAGCGGGGGGGTCGGGGACCCAGTACTTC. Its protein is CSGCIAGGSGTQYF.